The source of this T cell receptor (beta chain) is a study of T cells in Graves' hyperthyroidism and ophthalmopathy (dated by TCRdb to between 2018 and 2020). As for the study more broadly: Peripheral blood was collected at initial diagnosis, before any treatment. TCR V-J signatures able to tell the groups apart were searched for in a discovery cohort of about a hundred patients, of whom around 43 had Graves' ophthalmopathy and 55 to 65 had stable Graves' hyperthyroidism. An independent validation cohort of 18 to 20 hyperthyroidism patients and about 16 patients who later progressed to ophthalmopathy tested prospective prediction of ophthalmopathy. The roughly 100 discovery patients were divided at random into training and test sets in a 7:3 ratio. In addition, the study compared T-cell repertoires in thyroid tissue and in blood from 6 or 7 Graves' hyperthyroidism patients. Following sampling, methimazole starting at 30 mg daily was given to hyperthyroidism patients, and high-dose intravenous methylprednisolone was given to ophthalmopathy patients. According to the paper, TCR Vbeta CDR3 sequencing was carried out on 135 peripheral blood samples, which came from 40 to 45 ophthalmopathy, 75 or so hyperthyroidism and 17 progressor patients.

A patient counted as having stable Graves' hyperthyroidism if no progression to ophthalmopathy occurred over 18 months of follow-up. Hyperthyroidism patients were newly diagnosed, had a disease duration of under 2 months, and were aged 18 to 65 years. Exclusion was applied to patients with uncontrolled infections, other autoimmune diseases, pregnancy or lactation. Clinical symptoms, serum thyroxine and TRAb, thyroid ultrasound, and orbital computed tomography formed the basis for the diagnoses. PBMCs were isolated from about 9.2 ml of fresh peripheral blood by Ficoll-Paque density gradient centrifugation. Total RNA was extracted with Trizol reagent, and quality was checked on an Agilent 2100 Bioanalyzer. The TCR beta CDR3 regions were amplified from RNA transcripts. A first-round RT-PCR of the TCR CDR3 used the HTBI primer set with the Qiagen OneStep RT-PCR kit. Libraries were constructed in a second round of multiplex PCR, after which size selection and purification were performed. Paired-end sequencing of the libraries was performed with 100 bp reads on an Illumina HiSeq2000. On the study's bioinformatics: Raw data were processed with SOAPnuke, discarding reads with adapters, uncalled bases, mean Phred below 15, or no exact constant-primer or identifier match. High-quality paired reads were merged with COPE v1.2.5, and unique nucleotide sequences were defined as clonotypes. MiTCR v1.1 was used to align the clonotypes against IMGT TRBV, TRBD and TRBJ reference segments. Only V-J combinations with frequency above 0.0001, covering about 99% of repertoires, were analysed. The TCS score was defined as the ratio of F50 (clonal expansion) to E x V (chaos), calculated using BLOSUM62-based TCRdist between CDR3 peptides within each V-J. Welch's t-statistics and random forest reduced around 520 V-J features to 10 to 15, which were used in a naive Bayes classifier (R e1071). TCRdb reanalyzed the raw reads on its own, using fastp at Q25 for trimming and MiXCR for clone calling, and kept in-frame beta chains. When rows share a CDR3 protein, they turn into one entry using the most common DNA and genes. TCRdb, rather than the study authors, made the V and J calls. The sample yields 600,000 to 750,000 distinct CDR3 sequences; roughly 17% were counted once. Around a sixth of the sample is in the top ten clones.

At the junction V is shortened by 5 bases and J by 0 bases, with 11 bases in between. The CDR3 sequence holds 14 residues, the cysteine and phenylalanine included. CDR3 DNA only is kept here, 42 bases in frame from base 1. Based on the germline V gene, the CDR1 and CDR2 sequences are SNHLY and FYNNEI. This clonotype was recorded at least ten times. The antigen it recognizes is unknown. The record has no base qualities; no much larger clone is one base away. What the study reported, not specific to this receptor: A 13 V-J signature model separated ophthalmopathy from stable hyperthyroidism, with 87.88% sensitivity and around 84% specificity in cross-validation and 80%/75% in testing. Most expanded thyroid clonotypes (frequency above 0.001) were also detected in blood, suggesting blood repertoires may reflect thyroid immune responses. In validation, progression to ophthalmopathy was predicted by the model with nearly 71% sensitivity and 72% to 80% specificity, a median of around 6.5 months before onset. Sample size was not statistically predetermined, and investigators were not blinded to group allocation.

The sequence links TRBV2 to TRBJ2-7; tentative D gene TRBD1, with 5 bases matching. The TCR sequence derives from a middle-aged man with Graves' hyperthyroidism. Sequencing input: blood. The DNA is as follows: TGTGCCAGCAGTAAGGGGTCATCCTCCTACGAGCAGTACTTC. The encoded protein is CASSKGSSSYEQYF.